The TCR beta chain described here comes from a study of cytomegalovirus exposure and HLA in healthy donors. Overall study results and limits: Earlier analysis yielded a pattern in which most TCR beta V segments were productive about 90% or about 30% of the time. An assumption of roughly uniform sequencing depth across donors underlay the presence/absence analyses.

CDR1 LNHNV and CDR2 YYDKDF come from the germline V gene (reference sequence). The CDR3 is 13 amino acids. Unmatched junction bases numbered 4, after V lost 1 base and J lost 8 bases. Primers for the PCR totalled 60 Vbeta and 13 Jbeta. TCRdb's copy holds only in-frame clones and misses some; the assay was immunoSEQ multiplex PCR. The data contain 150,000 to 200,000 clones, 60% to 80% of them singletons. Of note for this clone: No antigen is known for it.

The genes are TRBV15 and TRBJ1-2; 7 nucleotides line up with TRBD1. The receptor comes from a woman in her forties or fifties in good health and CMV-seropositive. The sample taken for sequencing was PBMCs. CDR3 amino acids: CATSRGGTVGYTF. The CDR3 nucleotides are TGTGCCACCAGCAGAGGGGGGACAGTGGGCTACACCTTC.